These 5 T cell receptor beta chains came from one sample sequenced in a study of shared clonotypes between healthy human individuals. The repertoire was sequenced with immunoSEQ multiplex PCR; TCRdb's copy has only in-frame clones and lacks some. The sample includes roughly 2.1 million clones, just over 90% of them seen just once. It was CD45RO-negative cells, positively selected for CCR7, that made up naive CD8 cells, with terminally differentiated effector memory CD45RA+ cells excluded. Sequencing was carried out using naive CD8+ T cells from PBMCs. Receptor source: a man aged 18 to 30 in good health. Some clones in this sample may be carry-over from other donors' samples.

J is TRBJ2-1 and V is TRBV7-9, with TRBD1 identical over 8 bases. Germline values: CDR1 SEHNR, CDR2 FQNEAQ (reference sequence). V gave up 5 bases and J gave up 3 bases; unmatched junction bases: 6. This CDR3 has 15 amino acids. In nucleotides, the CDR3 is TGTGCCAGCAGCCTCAGGACAGGGATCTACAATGAGCAGTTCTTC. It codes for CASSLRTGIYNEQFF.

This clone was seen only a few times. CDR3 region: CASRLRLGQKNTEAFF. In DNA, the CDR3 is TGTGCCAGCAGACTCCGCCTCGGACAGAAGAACACTGAAGCTTTCTTT. The V gene is TRBV27, the J gene TRBJ1-1; TRBD1 is a possible D gene (6 bases). V lost 6 bases, J lost 1 base, and 18 bases lay in between. The CDR3 contains 16 residues. Germline V gene sequence: CDR1 MNHEY, CDR2 SMNVEV (reference sequence).

Concerning this clone: Other DNA sequences from this sample encode an identical CDR3 as well. This sequence joins TRBV18 and TRBJ2-1; 10 bases agree with TRBD2. The length of the CDR3 is 15 residues. CDR1 is KGHSH, CDR2 LQKENI, per germline. V trimming: 6 bases; J trimming: 3 bases; junction bases outside the gene matches: 5. Here the CDR3 DNA reads TGTGCCAGCTCCCCGGGGACTAGCGTCTACAATGAGCAGTTCTTC. Residues: CASSPGTSVYNEQFF.

J is TRBJ2-7 and V is TRBV29-1; D remains ambiguous. There are 12 residues in the CDR3. Germline values: CDR1 SQVTM, CDR2 ANQGSEA. The V end was cut by 5 bases, the J end by 0 bases, with 8 bases between. The CDR3 sequence is CSVLAVSYEQYF. The CDR3 nucleotides read TGCAGCGTTCTCGCGGTCTCCTACGAGCAGTACTTC.

The chain links TRBV7-2 to TRBJ1-1; 8 positions match TRBD1. The germline V gene encodes CDR1 SGHTA and CDR2 FQGNSA. V shed 5 bases and J 4 bases; nucleotides not matched to a gene: 9. The CDR3 is made up of 15 amino acids. DNA of the CDR3: TGTGCCAGCAGCACCCTTCAGGGGGCGCGCACTGAAGCTTTCTTT. The encoded protein is CASSTLQGARTEAFF.